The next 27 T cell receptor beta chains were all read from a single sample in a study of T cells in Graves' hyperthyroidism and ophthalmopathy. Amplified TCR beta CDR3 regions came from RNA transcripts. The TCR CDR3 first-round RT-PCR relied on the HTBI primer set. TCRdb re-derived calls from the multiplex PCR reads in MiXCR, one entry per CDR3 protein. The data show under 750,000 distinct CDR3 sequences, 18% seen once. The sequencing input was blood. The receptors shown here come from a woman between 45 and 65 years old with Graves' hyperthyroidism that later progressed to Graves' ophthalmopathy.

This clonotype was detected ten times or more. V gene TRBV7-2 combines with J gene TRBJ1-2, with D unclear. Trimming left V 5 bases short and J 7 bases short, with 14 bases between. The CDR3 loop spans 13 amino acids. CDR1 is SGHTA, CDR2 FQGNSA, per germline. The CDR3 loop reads CASSPRTEGGYTF. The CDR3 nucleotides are TGTGCCAGCAGCCCAAGGACTGAGGGTGGCTACACCTTC. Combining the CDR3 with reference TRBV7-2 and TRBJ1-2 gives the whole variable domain GAGVSQSPSNKVTEKGKDVELRCDPISGHTALYWYRQSLGQGLEFLIYFQGNSAPDKSGLPSDRFSAERTGGSVSTLTIQRTQQEDSAVYLCASSPRTEGGYTFGSGTRLTVV.

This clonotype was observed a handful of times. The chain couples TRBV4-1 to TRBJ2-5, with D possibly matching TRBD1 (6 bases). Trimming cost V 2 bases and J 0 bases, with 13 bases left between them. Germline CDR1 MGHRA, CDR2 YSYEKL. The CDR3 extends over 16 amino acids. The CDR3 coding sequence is TGCGCCAGCAGCCAACTCCAGGGGATGTACCAAGAGACCCAGTACTTC. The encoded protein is CASSQLQGMYQETQYF.

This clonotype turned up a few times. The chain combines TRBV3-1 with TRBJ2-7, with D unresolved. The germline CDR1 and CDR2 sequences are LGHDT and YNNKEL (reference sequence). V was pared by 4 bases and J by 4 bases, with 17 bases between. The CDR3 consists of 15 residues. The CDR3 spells CASSPEPGRPYEQYF. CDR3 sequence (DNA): TGTGCCAGCAGCCCGGAACCTGGACGGCCGTACGAGCAGTACTTC.

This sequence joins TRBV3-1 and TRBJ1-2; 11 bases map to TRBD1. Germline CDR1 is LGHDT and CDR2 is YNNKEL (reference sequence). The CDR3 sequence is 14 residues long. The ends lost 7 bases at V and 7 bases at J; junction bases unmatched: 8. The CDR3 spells CASKPGQGVGGYTF. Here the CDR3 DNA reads TGTGCCAGCAAGCCGGGACAGGGGGTTGGTGGCTACACCTTC. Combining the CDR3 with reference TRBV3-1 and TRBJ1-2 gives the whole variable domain DTAVSQTPKYLVTQMGNDKSIKCEQNLGHDTMYWYKQDSKKFLKIMFSYNNKELIINETVPNRFSPKSPDKAHLNLHINSLELGDSAVYFCASKPGQGVGGYTFGSGTRLTVV.

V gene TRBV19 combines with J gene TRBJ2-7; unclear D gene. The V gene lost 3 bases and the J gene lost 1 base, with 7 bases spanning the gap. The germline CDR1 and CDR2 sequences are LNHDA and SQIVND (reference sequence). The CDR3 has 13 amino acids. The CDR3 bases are TGTGCCAGTAGTATTTCCGATTCCTACGAGCAGTACTTC. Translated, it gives CASSISDSYEQYF.

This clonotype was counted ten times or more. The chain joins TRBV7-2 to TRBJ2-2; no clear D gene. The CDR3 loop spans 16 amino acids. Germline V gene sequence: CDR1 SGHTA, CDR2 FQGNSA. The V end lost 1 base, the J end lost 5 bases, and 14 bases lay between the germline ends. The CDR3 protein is CASSLGVHQQTGELFF. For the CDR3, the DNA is TGTGCCAGCAGCTTAGGGGTACACCAGCAGACCGGGGAGCTGTTTTTT.

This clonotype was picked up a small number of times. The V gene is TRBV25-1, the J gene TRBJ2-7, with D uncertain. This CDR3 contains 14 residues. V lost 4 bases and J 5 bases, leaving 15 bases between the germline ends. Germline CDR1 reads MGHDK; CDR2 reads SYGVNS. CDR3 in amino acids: CASSAPLDRDEQYF. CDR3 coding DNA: TGTGCCAGCAGTGCCCCCTTGGACCGGGACGAGCAGTACTTC.

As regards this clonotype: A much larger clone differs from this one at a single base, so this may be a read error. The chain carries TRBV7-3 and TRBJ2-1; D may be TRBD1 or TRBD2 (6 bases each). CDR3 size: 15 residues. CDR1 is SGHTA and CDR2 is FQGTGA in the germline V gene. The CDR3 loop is CTSSPPGGRSNEQFF. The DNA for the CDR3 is TGTACCAGCAGCCCCCCCGGGGGCCGTTCGAATGAGCAGTTCTTC.

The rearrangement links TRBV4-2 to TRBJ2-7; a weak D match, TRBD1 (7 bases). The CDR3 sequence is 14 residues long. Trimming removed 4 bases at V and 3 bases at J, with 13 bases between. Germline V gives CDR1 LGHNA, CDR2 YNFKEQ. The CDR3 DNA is TGTGCCAGCAGCCCGGAGGGACAGATCTACGAGCAGTACTTC. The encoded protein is CASSPEGQIYEQYF.

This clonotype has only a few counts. The CDR3 sequence is CASSLFPGEVGSANIQYF. The CDR3 DNA follows: TGCGCCAGCAGCTTGTTTCCAGGGGAGGTGGGGTCTGCAAACATTCAGTACTTC. This sequence joins TRBV5-1 and TRBJ2-4; D tentatively reads TRBD1 or TRBD2 (6 bases each). The CDR3 covers 18 residues. Trimming cost V 1 base and J 6 bases, with 23 bases left between them. Germline CDR1 reads SGHRS; CDR2 reads YFSETQ. The full variable domain, completed using reference TRBV5-1 and TRBJ2-4, is KAGVTQTPRYLIKTRGQQVTLSCSPISGHRSVSWYQQTPGQGLQFLFEYFSETQRNKGNFPGRFSGRQFSNSRSEMNVSTLELGDSALYLCASSLFPGEVGSANIQYFGAGTRLSVL.

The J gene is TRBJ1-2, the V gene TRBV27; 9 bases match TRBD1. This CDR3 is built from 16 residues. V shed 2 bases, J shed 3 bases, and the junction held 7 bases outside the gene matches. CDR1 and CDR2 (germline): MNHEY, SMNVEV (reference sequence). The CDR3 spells CASSLGEGTGHYGYTF. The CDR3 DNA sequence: TGTGCCAGCAGTTTAGGGGAGGGGACAGGGCACTATGGCTACACCTTC.

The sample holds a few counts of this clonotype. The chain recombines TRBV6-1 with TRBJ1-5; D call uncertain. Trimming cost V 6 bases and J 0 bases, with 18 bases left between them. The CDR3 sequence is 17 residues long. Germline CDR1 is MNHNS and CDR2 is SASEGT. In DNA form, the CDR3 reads TGTGCCAGCAGAATATCCCCCCAAGGATATAGCAATCAGCCCCAGCATTTT. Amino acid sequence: CASRISPQGYSNQPQHF.

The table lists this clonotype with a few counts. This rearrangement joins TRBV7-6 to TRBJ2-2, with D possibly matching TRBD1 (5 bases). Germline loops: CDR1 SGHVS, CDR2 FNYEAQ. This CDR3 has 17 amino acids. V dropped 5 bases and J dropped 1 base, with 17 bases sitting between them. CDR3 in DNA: TGTGCCAGCAGCATACAGGACCCCGTGTTGAACACCGGGGAGCTGTTTTTT. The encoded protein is CASSIQDPVLNTGELFF.

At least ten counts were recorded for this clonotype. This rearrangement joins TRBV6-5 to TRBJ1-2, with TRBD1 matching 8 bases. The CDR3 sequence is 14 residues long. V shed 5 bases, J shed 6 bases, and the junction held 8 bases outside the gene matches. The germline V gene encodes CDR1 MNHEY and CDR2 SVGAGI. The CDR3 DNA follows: TGTGCCAGCAGTACTGGACAGGGAGTTGATGGCTACACCTTC. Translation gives CASSTGQGVDGYTF.

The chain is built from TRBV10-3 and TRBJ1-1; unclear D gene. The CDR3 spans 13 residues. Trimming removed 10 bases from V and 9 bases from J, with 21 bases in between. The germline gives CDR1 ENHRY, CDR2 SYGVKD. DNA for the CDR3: TGTGCCACCTTTCGAGGGCAGGCCGGAAAAGCTTTCTTT. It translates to CATFRGQAGKAFF.

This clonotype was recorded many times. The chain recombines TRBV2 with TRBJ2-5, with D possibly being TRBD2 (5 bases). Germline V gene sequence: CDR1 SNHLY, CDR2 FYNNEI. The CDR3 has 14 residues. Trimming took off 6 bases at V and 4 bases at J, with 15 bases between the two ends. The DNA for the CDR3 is TGTGCCAGCAGCTTCACCGGGGTTCGAGAGACCCAGTACTTC. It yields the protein CASSFTGVRETQYF.

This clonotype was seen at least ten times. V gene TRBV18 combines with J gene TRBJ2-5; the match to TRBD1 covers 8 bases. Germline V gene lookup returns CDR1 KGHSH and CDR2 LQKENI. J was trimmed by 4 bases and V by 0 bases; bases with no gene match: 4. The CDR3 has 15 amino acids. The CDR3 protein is CASSPPRTGSETQYF. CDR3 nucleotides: TGTGCCAGCTCACCACCGCGGACAGGGTCAGAGACCCAGTACTTC.

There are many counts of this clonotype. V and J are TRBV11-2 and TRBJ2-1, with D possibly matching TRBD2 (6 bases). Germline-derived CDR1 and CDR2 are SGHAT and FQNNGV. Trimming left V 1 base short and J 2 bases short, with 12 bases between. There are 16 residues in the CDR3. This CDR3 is CASSLGGGVPYNEQFF. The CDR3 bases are TGTGCCAGCAGCTTAGGGGGCGGGGTCCCCTACAATGAGCAGTTCTTC.

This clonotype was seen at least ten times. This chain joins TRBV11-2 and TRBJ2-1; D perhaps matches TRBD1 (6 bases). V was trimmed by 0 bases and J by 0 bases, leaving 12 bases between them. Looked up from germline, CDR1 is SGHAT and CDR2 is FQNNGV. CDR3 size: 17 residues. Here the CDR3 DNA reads TGTGCCAGCAGCTTAGAGTTGGGACACAGCTCCTACAATGAGCAGTTCTTC. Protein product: CASSLELGHSSYNEQFF.

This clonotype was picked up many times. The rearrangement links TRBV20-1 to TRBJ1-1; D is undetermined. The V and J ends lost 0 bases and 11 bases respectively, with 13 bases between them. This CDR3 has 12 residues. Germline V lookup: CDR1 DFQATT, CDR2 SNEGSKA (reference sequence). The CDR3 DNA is TGCAGTGCTAGAGACACGGGGAGCGGGGCTTTCTTT. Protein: CSARDTGSGAFF.

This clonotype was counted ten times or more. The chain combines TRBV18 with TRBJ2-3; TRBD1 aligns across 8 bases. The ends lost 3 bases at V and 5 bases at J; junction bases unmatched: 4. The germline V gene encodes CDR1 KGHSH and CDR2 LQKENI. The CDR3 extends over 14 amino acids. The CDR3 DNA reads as TGTGCCAGCTCACCTAGGACAGGGAGAGATACGCAGTATTTT. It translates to CASSPRTGRDTQYF.

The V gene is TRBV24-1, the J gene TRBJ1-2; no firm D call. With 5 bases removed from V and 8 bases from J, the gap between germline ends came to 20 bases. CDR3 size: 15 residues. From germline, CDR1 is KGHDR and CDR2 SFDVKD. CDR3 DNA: TGTGCCACCAGTGCCCCCCGCGGATCGGTGGAAGGCTACACCTTC. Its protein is CATSAPRGSVEGYTF.

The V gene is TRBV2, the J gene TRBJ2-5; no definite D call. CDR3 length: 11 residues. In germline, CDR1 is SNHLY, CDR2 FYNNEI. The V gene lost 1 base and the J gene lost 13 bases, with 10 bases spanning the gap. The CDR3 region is CASSEVLGRYF. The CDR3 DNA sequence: TGTGCCAGCAGTGAAGTCTTGGGCCGGTACTTC. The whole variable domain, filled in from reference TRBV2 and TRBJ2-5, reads EPEVTQTPSHQVTQMGQEVILRCVPISNHLYFYWYRQILGQKVEFLVSFYNNEISEKSEIFDDQFSVERPDGSNFTLKIRSTKLEDSAMYFCASSEVLGRYFGPGTRLLVL.

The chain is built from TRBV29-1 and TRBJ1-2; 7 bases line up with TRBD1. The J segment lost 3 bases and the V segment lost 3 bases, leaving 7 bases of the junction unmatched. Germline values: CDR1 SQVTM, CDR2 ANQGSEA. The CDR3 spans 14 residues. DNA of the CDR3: TGCAGCGTTGATGCGGACAGGTCGCACTATGGCTACACCTTC. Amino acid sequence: CSVDADRSHYGYTF.

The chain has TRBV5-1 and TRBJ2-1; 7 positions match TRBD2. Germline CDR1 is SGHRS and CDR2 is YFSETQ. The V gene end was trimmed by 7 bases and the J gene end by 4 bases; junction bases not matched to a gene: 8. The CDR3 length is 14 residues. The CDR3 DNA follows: TGCGCCAGCGGGGGGGGACTCCAATACAATGAGCAGTTCTTC. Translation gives CASGGGLQYNEQFF.

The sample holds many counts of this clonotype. The CDR3 DNA reads TGTGCCAGCAGCTCCGGGACCTCCAGGGGTAATGAGCAGTTCTTC. Encoded protein: CASSSGTSRGNEQFF. J is TRBJ2-1 and V is TRBV11-3; tentative D call: TRBD1 (6 bases). This CDR3 contains 15 residues. Germline-derived CDR1 and CDR2 are SGHNT and YENEEA. Trimming removed 4 bases from V and 7 bases from J, with 17 bases in between.

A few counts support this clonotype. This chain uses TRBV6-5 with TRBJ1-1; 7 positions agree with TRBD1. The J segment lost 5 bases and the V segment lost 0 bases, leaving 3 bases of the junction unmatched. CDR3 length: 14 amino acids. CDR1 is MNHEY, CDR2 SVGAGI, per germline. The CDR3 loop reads CASSYSGTETEAFF. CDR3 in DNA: TGTGCCAGCAGTTACTCAGGGACAGAGACTGAAGCTTTCTTT.